The 5 T cell receptor beta chains below all came from one sample that was sequenced in a study of Ad26.COV2.S vaccination and SARS-CoV-2 variants. The treatment: around 19 received Ad26.COV2.S at low or high dose, single or two shots; 5 received placebo; per-sample allocation not given. Repertoires come from day 63 after the first vaccine or placebo injection. Profiled with immunoSEQ multiplex PCR; TCRdb holds only in-frame clones, not every one. The sample records about 350,000 clones, 86% being singletons. The sample was peripheral blood, taken in a trial of Ad26.COV2.S vaccine versus placebo. All receptors derive from a person aged 18-65 years who received the Ad26.COV2.S COVID-19 vaccine or a placebo.

The rearrangement joins TRBV6-1 to TRBJ2-7; D may correspond to TRBD1 or TRBD2 (5 bases each). CDR3 length: 13 residues. The V end lost 1 base, the J end lost 11 bases, and 15 bases lay between the germline ends. The germline V gene has CDR1 MNHNS and CDR2 SASEGT. CDR3 DNA: TGTGCCAGCAGTGAAGGGGCAGGGAGAGGGAAGTACTTC. This gives the protein CASSEGAGRGKYF.

V usage is TRBV7-9 and J usage is TRBJ1-2, with a possible D match to TRBD1 (6 bases). Trimming cost V 1 base and J 6 bases, with 15 bases left between them. Germline-derived CDR1 and CDR2 are SEHNR and FQNEAQ (reference sequence). This CDR3 is 15 amino acids long. The chain's CDR3 is CASSLGPHRADGYTF. The CDR3, as DNA: TGTGCCAGCAGCTTAGGACCCCACAGGGCCGATGGCTACACCTTC.

This clone was detected once. This is likely a read error, given that the CDR3 carries no conserved phenylalanine or tryptophan at its end. The limits of the CDR3 on the DNA are not certain, so only TCRdb's listed CDR3 is given. The chain combines TRBV7-9 with TRBJ1-2; TRBD1, as called in the table, went unchecked against the DNA. From germline, CDR1 is SEHNR and CDR2 FQNEAQ (reference sequence). The CDR3 is made up of 12 amino acids, end residues included. CDR3 residues: CASSLEGQGPLP.

The chain employs TRBV9 and TRBJ2-2; 8 bases line up with TRBD1. After removal of 3 bases from V and 5 bases from J, the junction contained 15 bases not matched to a gene. Germline CDR1 is SGDLS and CDR2 is YYNGEE. The CDR3 has 18 residues. In nucleotides, the CDR3 is TGTGCCAGCAGCGGAGTAGCAGGGGGCGAATTCGTGACCGGGGAGCTGTTTTTT. Encoded protein: CASSGVAGGEFVTGELFF.

The rearrangement joins TRBV2 to TRBJ2-5; D is uncertain. This CDR3 is built from 13 residues. Trimming took off 7 bases at V and 3 bases at J, with 12 bases between the two ends. Germline values: CDR1 SNHLY, CDR2 FYNNEI. The CDR3 DNA reads TGTGCCAGCATCCCTGATTTGAAAGAGACCCAGTACTTC. This gives the protein CASIPDLKETQYF.